This T cell receptor beta chain was captured in a study of T-cell memory formation after mild COVID-19. Study context: Clusters were largely donor specific.

This clonotype was seen a handful of times. Its antigen is currently unknown. From the 5' RACE reads, TCRdb called clonotypes with MiXCR, one entry per CDR3 protein. The table shows a few hundred thousand distinct CDR3 sequences, with roughly 10% occurring only once. Overall study results and limits: Pre-infection memory carried some responding clones, suggesting that cross-reactive memory joined. Contracting CD4+ clones were located mainly in CM and EM, and CD8+ clones in EMRA.

The germline gives CDR1 MNHEY, CDR2 SMNVEV (reference sequence). The CDR3 runs to 15 residues. With 2 bases removed from V and 2 bases from J, the gap between germline ends came to 13 bases. Specimen: PBMCs or a T cell subset sorted from them (not recorded which). The rearrangement uses TRBV27 and TRBJ2-7, with a weak D call TRBD1 (6 bases). This receptor was taken from a man younger than 30 who had mild COVID-19 (a few samples of this study predate the infection). Cell type and time point are not known. This CDR3 is CASSLTGLFPYEQYV. CDR3 DNA: TGTGCCAGCAGTTTAACAGGGTTATTCCCCTACGAGCAGTACGTC.